The source of this TCR beta chain is a study of control samples from healthy donors and cancer patients. Clones were sequenced by immunoSEQ multiplex PCR, and TCRdb holds only the in-frame ones, with some missing. The table has some 120,000 clones, about 88% seen once. V lost 6 bases to trimming and J lost 5 bases, with 16 bases between them. CDR1 is MNHEY and CDR2 is SVGAGI in the germline V gene. The CDR3 is 14 amino acids. The receptor's source is a woman in her seventies in good health. The source material was blood. J is TRBJ1-2 and V is TRBV6-5; weak D call: TRBD1 (5 bases). Written as DNA, the CDR3 is TGTGCCAGCAGCCTCGGGACGTCCTCTTATGGCTACACCTTC. It encodes CASSLGTSSYGYTF.